The clone carrying this TCR beta chain occurred a few times. Its target is not known. The data were obtained in a study of shared clonotypes between healthy human individuals. The study, taken as a whole, reports: Naive CD4 clonotypes overlapped across a handful of donors at roughly 5%.

The CDR3 has 13 amino acids. The V segment lost 8 bases and the J segment 7 bases; nucleotides outside the gene matches: 6. The germline V gene has CDR1 SGHDN and CDR2 FVKESK. Using immunoSEQ multiplex PCR, the repertoire was profiled, and TCRdb retains in-frame clones only, with some absent. The sample yields more than 2,000,000 clones, more than 90% seen once. The source of this sequence is a young man in good health. The chain uses TRBV14 and TRBJ2-2, with TRBD1 matching 8 bases. The material sequenced was naive CD4+ T cells sorted from blood. As for subset: CD45RA+ positively selected. The CDR3 DNA reads TGTGCCAGCCGCGGGACAGGCAGCGGGGAGCTGTTTTTT. As protein: CASRGTGSGELFF.